The 11 T cell receptor beta chains below come from one sample, sequenced in a study of blood T cell repertoires in COVID-19. TCRdb's table, derived via immunoSEQ multiplex PCR, lists solely in-frame clones and lacks some. The sample includes 97,000 or so clones, 85% to 90% of them seen just once. Sequencing used peripheral blood. The receptors derive from a man in his fifties with active or convalescent COVID-19.

The J gene is TRBJ2-5, the V gene TRBV5-4, with TRBD2 matching 9 bases. Germline V lookup: CDR1 SGHNT, CDR2 YYREEE (reference sequence). Unmatched junction bases numbered 5, after V lost 3 bases and J lost 2 bases. This CDR3 comprises 15 residues. The CDR3 region has the DNA TGTGCCAGCAGCTCCCCGGCGGGGGGGCAAGAGACCCAGTACTTC. This encodes CASSSPAGGQETQYF. The whole variable domain, remainder taken from reference TRBV5-4 and TRBJ2-5, is ETGVTQSPTHLIKTRGQQVTLRCSSQSGHNTVSWYQQALGQGPQFIFQYYREEENGRGNFPPRFSGLQFPNYSSELNVNALELDDSALYLCASSSPAGGQETQYFGPGTRLLVL.

The chain employs TRBV7-2 and TRBJ1-1; the match to TRBD1 covers 7 bases. This CDR3 is built from 15 residues. Per the germline V gene, CDR1 is SGHTA and CDR2 is FQGNSA. The V and J ends lost 2 bases and 2 bases, in that order; junction bases with no gene match: 5. The DNA for the CDR3 is TGTGCCAGCAGCTTACGGGGACAGACAAACACTGAAGCTTTCTTT. This encodes CASSLRGQTNTEAFF.

The chain is built from TRBV27 and TRBJ2-7; no clear D gene. This CDR3 is built from 15 residues. The germline V gene has CDR1 MNHEY and CDR2 SMNVEV (reference sequence). Trimming took off 1 base at V and 4 bases at J, with 14 bases between the two ends. The CDR3 DNA is TGTGCCAGCAGTTTATTCGCGAGACCAGGATACGAGCAGTACTTC. Translated, it gives CASSLFARPGYEQYF.

This clone was seen just once. This sequence joins TRBV13 and TRBJ2-5; no firm D call. Germline V lookup: CDR1 PRHDT, CDR2 FYEKMQ (reference sequence). V lost 4 bases, J lost 1 base, and 10 bases lay in between. The CDR3 has 14 amino acids. CDR3 in amino acids: CASSSGGSQETQYF. The CDR3 region has the DNA TGTGCCAGCAGCTCCGGCGGCAGCCAAGAGACCCAGTACTTC.

The chain has TRBV28 and TRBJ1-1; TRBD1 might be the D (6 bases). The CDR3 is made up of 13 amino acids. Germline CDR1 MDHEN, CDR2 SYDVKM. V gave up 7 bases and J gave up 1 base, with 10 bases separating them. CDR3 coding DNA: TGTGCCAGCATCGGGACATCGAACACTGAAGCTTTCTTT. This gives the protein CASIGTSNTEAFF.

This rearrangement joins TRBV11-1 to TRBJ2-2, with D hard to call. Trimming left V 1 base short and J 1 base short, with 7 bases between. The germline V gene encodes CDR1 SGHAT and CDR2 FQDESV (reference sequence). The CDR3 totals 15 residues. In nucleotides, the CDR3 is TGTGCCAGCAGCTTAGAGACATTGAACACCGGGGAGCTGTTTTTT. Amino acid sequence: CASSLETLNTGELFF.

The J gene is TRBJ1-5, the V gene TRBV19; weak D call: TRBD1 (6 bases). Deletions cut 1 base from V and 7 bases from J, with 8 bases between. CDR1 is LNHDA, CDR2 SQIVND, per germline (reference sequence). There are 13 residues in the CDR3. The CDR3 is CASSIGGGQPQHF. CDR3 sequence (DNA): TGTGCCAGTAGTATAGGGGGGGGCCAGCCCCAGCATTTT.

This clone was recorded only once. This CDR3 reads CASSVGAGGDTGELFF. Written as DNA, the CDR3 is TGTGCCAGCAGCGTAGGAGCGGGGGGCGACACCGGGGAGCTGTTTTTT. The V call is TRBV9, the J call TRBJ2-2; 9 positions agree with TRBD2. Looked up from germline, CDR1 is SGDLS and CDR2 is YYNGEE. The CDR3 sequence is 16 residues long. The ends lost 0 bases at V and 3 bases at J; junction bases unmatched: 3.

V usage is TRBV18 and J usage is TRBJ1-3; weak D call: TRBD1 (6 bases). Germline CDR1 and CDR2: KGHSH and LQKENI. The CDR3 consists of 12 residues. V lost 8 bases, J lost 8 bases, and 13 bases lay in between. The CDR3 loop is CASPDSGDTIYF. The CDR3 coding sequence is TGTGCCAGCCCGGACAGCGGGGACACCATATATTTT.

The V and J genes are TRBV29-1 and TRBJ1-2, with TRBD1 matching 7 bases. This CDR3 comprises 14 residues. J was trimmed by 3 bases and V by 6 bases; bases with no gene match: 10. Germline V gives CDR1 SQVTM, CDR2 ANQGSEA. For the CDR3, the DNA is TGCAGCGTCGAGGCGACCGGGACAGACTATGGCTACACCTTC. Translation: CSVEATGTDYGYTF.

CDR3 sequence: CAAQPPLSTDTQYF. The CDR3 nucleotides are TGTGCCGCACAGCCACCCCTTAGCACAGATACGCAGTATTTT. The rearrangement links TRBV30 to TRBJ2-3, with D unresolved. The germline V and J ends were trimmed by 8 bases and 0 bases, with 15 bases remaining between them. CDR1 and CDR2 from the germline V gene are GTSNPN and SVGIG (reference sequence). The CDR3 loop spans 14 amino acids. Full variable domain (outside the CDR3, taken from reference TRBV30 and TRBJ2-3): SQTIHQWPATLVQPVGSPLSLECTVEGTSNPNLYWYRQAAGRGLQLLFYSVGIGQISSEVPQNLSASRPQDRQFILSSKKLLLSDSGFYLCAAQPPLSTDTQYFGPGTRLTVL.